The rows below give T cell receptor beta chains drawn from one sample of a study of T-cell reconstitution after alpha-beta-depleted transplantation in children. One entry per CDR3 protein, called by TCRdb with MiXCR from the PCR reads. The sample lists around 300,000 distinct CDR3 sequences, around 7.1% occurring once. Sample: peripheral blood, taken 360 days after TCRalphabeta/CD19-depleted stem cell transplant. The source is a female patient aged 2-9 years who had a stem cell transplant for Fanconi anemia, so the T cells may come from the graft donor. The CDR3 runs from the conserved cysteine through the conserved F or W.

TRBV7-2	TRBJ2-5	CASSFANGLGVTQYF
TRBV4-3	TRBJ2-4	CASSPGWAKNIQYF
TRBV20-1	TRBJ1-4	CSARDPGGNEKLFF
TRBV12-3/TRBV12-4	TRBJ1-2	CASTLSAGVNYGYTF
TRBV20-1	TRBJ2-5	CSAKPGGSGWETQYF
TRBV13	TRBJ2-7	CASSLTGQGVHEQYF
TRBV7-8	TRBJ2-7	CASSLDGLAYEQYF
TRBV9	TRBJ1-2	CASSGPYGYTF
TRBV28	TRBJ2-3	CASRGLATDTQYF
TRBV7-9	TRBJ2-3	CASSDGLAGTDTQYF
TRBV5-1	TRBJ2-5	CASSSQPGGVTQYF
TRBV2	TRBJ1-5	CASSETGHVNQPQHF
TRBV6-1	TRBJ1-6	CASSEYPAGDYSPLHF
TRBV4-2	TRBJ2-7	CASSQEGTRSDYEQYF
TRBV9	TRBJ2-1	CASSALADHSYNEQFF
TRBV27	TRBJ1-5	CASSLSGFSNQPQHF
TRBV5-1	TRBJ2-3	CASSLTLADTDTQYF
TRBV12-3/TRBV12-4	TRBJ2-7	CASSLAGFNEQYF
TRBV20-1	TRBJ2-5	CSASPNSETQYF
TRBV12-3/TRBV12-4	TRBJ2-2	CASSLEGGELFF
TRBV6-5	TRBJ1-6	CASSNPGSSPLHF
TRBV11-1	TRBJ2-5	CASRSDRGQTQYF
TRBV7-6	TRBJ2-3	CASNSYDSTDTQYF
TRBV12-3/TRBV12-4	TRBJ2-1	CASSFGTGGGYEQFF
TRBV15	TRBJ2-7	CATSRDPHYEQYF
TRBV7-3	TRBJ2-1	CASSTTVGNEQFF
TRBV5-1	TRBJ2-2	CASSVQTGNTGELFF
TRBV10-3	TRBJ2-1	CAISGLRTNEQFF
TRBV20-1	TRBJ1-5	CSARGSGNQPQHF
TRBV5-6	TRBJ1-3	CASSLRGTHLAFSGNTIYF
TRBV3-1	TRBJ1-3	CASSIQAFCGNTIYF
TRBV6-2/TRBV6-3	TRBJ2-1	CASSYVLTVGAFNEQFF
TRBV4-2	TRBJ2-5	CASSLRAGETQYF
TRBV6-1	TRBJ1-2	CASSETGYGYTF
TRBV4-2	TRBJ2-7	CASTPSGDFPYEQYF
TRBV28	TRBJ1-5	CASSLYRGWGNQPQHF
TRBV24-1	TRBJ2-7	CATSFGRGEQYF
TRBV5-6	TRBJ1-4	CASSSNGEKLFF
TRBV20-1	TRBJ1-1	CSALVWVGGTEAFF
TRBV18	TRBJ1-6	CASSPNGQEYNSPLHF
TRBV29-1	TRBJ2-5	CSVAGRVLGGETQYF
TRBV19	TRBJ1-1	CASSLAWMNTEAFF
TRBV6-5	TRBJ1-2	CASSYRLTEGFNYGYTF
TRBV5-6	TRBJ2-3	CASSLTSDTQYF
TRBV28	TRBJ2-5	CASKERGLIQETQYF
TRBV27	TRBJ1-6	CASSLSSGGSNSPLHF
TRBV10-3	TRBJ1-2	CAISESRGPYGYTF
TRBV9	TRBJ1-5	CASGPTQSNQPQHF
TRBV5-1	TRBJ1-1	CASSSQPNTEAFF
TRBV6-2/TRBV6-3	TRBJ2-1	CASSRPGLAGVREQFF
TRBV11-2	TRBJ1-6	CASTHIQRLGLGAPLHF
TRBV7-9	TRBJ2-5	CASDIRETQYF
TRBV12-3/TRBV12-4	TRBJ2-1	CASSLGTGGFEQFF
TRBV27	TRBJ2-1	CASSSQDSLPGDEQFF
TRBV12-3/TRBV12-4	TRBJ1-2	CASRQALQSTYGYTF
TRBV3-1	TRBJ2-7	CASSQQVTTYEQYF
TRBV5-6	TRBJ1-2	CASSPEQGGGYTF
TRBV7-3	TRBJ1-1	CASSLGAGPTEAFF
TRBV2	TRBJ1-6	CASSDRGRSPLHF